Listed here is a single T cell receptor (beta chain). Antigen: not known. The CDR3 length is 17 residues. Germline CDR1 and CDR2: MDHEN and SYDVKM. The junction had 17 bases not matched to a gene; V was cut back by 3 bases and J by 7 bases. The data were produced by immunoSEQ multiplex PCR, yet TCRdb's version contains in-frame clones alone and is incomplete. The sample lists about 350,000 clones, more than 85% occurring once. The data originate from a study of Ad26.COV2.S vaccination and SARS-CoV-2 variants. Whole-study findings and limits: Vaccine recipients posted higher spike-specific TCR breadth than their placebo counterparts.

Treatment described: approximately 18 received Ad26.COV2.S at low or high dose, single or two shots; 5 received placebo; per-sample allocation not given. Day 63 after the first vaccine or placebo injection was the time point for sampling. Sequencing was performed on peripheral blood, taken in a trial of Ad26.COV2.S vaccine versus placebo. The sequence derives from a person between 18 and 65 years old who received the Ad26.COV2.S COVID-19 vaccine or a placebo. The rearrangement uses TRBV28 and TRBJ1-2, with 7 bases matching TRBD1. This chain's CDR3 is CASSLARDRIVAAGYTF. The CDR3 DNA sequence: TGTGCCAGCAGTTTGGCCCGGGACAGAATCGTCGCCGCTGGCTACACCTTC.